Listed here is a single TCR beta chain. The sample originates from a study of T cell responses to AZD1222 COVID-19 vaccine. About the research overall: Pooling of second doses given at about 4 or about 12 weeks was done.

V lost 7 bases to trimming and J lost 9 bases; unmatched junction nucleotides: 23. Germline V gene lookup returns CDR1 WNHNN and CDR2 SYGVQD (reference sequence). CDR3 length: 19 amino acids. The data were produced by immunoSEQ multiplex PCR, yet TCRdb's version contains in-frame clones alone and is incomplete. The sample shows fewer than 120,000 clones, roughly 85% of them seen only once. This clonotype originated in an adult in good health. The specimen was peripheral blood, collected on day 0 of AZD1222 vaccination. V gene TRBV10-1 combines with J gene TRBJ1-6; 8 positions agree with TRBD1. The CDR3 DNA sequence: TGCGCCAGCACCCACCACCGCGGGCGGGACAGGTCTTCCCCTTCACCCCTCCACTTT. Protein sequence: CASTHHRGRDRSSPSPLHF.